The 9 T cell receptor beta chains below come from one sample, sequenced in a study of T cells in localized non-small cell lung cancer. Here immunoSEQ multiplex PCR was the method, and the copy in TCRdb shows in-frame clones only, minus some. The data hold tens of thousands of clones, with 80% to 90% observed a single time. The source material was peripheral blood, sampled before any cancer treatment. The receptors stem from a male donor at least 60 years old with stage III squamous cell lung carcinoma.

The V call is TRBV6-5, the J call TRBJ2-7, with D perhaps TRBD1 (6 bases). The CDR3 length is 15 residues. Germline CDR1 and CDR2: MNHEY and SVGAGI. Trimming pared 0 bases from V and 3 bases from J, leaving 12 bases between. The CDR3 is CASSYSGQGNYEQYF. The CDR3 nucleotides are TGTGCCAGCAGTTACTCGGGGCAGGGGAACTACGAGCAGTACTTC.

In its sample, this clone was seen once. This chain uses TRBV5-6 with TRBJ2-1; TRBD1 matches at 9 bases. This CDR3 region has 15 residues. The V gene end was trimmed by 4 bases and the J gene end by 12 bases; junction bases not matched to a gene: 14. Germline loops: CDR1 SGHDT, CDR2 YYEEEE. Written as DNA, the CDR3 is TGTGCCAGCAGCCTCCCGGGACAGGGTCTAATCACGCAGTTCTTC. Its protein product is CASSLPGQGLITQFF.

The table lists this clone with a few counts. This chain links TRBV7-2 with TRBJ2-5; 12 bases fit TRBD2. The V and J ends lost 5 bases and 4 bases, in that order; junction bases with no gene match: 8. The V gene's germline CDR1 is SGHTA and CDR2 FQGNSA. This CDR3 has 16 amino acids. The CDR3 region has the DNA TGTGCCAGCAGCCCATTGACTAGCGGGGGAGTAGAGACCCAGTACTTC. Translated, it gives CASSPLTSGGVETQYF.

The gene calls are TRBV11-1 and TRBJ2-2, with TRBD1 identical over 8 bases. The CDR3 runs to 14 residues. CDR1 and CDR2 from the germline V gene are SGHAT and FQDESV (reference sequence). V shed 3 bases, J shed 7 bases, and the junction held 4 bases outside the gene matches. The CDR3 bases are TGTGCCAGCAGCTTTTCAGGGGGCGACGGGGAGCTGTTTTTT. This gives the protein CASSFSGGDGELFF. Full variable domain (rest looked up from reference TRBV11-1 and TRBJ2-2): EAEVAQSPRYKITEKSQAVAFWCDPISGHATLYWYRQILGQGPELLVQFQDESVVDDSQLPKDRFSAERLKGVDSTLKIQPAELGDSAMYLCASSFSGGDGELFFGEGSRLTVL.

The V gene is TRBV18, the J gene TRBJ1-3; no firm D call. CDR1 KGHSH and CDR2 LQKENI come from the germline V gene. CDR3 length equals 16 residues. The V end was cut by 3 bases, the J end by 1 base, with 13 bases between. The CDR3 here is CASSPSVGVSGNTIYF. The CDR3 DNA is TGTGCCAGCTCACCCTCCGTTGGAGTATCTGGAAACACCATATATTTT.

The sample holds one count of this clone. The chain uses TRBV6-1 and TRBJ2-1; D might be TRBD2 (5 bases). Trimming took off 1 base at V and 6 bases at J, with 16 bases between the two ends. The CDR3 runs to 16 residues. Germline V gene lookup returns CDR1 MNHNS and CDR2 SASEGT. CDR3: CASSEVNPPGSNEQFF. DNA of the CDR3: TGTGCCAGCAGTGAAGTTAACCCACCGGGGAGCAATGAGCAGTTCTTC.

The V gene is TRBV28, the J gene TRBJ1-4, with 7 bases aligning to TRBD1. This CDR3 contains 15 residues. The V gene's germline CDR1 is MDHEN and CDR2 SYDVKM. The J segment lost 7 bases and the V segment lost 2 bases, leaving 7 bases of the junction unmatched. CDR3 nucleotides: TGTGCCAGCAGTTTAGATAGGCCAGGGGGTGAAAAACTGTTTTTT. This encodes CASSLDRPGGEKLFF.

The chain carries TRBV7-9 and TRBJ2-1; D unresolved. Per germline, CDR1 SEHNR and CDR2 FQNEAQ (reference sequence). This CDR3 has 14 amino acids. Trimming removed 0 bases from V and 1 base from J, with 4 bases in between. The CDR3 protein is CASSLAGSYNEQFF. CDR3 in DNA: TGTGCCAGCAGCTTAGCAGGGTCCTACAATGAGCAGTTCTTC.

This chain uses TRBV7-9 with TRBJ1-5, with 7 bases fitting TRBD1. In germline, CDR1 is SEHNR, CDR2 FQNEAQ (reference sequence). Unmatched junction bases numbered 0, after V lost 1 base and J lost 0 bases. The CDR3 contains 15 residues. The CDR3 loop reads CASSLGDSSNQPQHF. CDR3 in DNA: TGTGCCAGCAGCTTAGGGGACAGTAGCAATCAGCCCCAGCATTTT. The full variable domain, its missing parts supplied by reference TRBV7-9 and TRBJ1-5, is DTGVSQNPRHKITKRGQNVTFRCDPISEHNRLYWYRQTLGQGPEFLTYFQNEAQLEKSRLLSDRFSAERPKGSFSTLEIQRTEQGDSAMYLCASSLGDSSNQPQHFGDGTRLSIL.